The rows below give T cell receptor beta chains drawn from one sample of a study of cytomegalovirus exposure and HLA in healthy donors. Repertoires were generated with immunoSEQ multiplex PCR, while TCRdb's copy carries only in-frame clones and drops some. This listing includes about 170,000 clones. Sequencing was performed on PBMCs. These receptors were taken from a woman aged 55 to 70 in good health and CMV-seronegative. The CDR3 runs from the conserved cysteine through the conserved F or W. D genes are given only for firm matches.

j_gene	d_gene	v_gene	CDR3aa	CDR3nt
TRBJ1-2	.	TRBV15	CATSRLGQANYGYTF	TGTGCCACCAGCAGATTAGGACAAGCTAACTATGGCTACACCTTC
TRBJ1-1	.	TRBV5-1	CASSLTGEYTEAFF	TGCGCCAGCAGTTTAACAGGTGAATACACTGAAGCTTTCTTT
TRBJ2-5	.	TRBV10-2	CASSELGGTQYF	TGCGCCAGCAGTGAGCTAGGGGGGACCCAGTACTTC
TRBJ1-1	TRBD1	TRBV7-3	CASSLQGATTEAFF	TGTGCCAGCAGCTTACAGGGGGCGACCACTGAAGCTTTCTTT
TRBJ2-7	.	TRBV11-2	CASSPGSNEQYF	TGTGCCAGCAGCCCAGGATCAAACGAGCAGTACTTC
TRBJ2-5	.	TRBV6-6	CASSYSQPGETQYF	TGTGCCAGCAGTTACTCGCAACCCGGAGAGACCCAGTACTTC
TRBJ2-3	.	TRBV7-9	CASSLVFPNTDTQYF	TGTGCCAGCAGCTTAGTTTTTCCCAACACAGATACGCAGTATTTT
TRBJ2-7	TRBD1	TRBV6-5	CASRWDRGTDEQYF	TGTGCCAGCAGGTGGGACAGGGGTACCGACGAGCAGTACTTC
TRBJ1-4	.	TRBV4-2	CASSQERASNEKLFF	TGTGCCAGCAGCCAAGAAAGAGCTTCTAATGAAAAACTGTTTTTT
TRBJ1-1	TRBD1	TRBV19	CASNRDRGTEAFF	TGTGCCAGTAACCGGGACAGGGGAACTGAAGCTTTCTTT
TRBJ2-3	.	TRBV25-1	CASSEYRGFTDTQYF	TGTGCCAGCAGTGAATATAGGGGTTTCACAGATACGCAGTATTTT
TRBJ2-5	TRBD1	TRBV4-3	CASSQDPDRVETQYF	TGCGCCAGCAGCCAAGACCCGGACAGGGTGGAGACCCAGTACTTC
TRBJ1-6	TRBD1	TRBV5-1	CASRRQGINSPLHF	TGCGCCAGCCGACGACAGGGGATTAATTCACCCCTCCACTTT
TRBJ1-4	.	TRBV29-1	CSVTIRPLAGEKLFF	TGCAGCGTTACTATCCGACCGTTGGCGGGTGAAAAACTGTTTTTT
TRBJ1-2	.	TRBV5-6	CASSLGTAALYGYTF	TGTGCCAGCAGCTTGGGGACAGCAGCCTTATATGGCTACACCTTC
TRBJ1-2	TRBD1	TRBV5-5	CASSFQGAGGYGYTF	TGTGCCAGCAGCTTCCAGGGGGCAGGAGGGTATGGCTACACCTTC
TRBJ2-3	.	TRBV21-1	CASSKKPPTGRNTDTQYF	TGTGCCAGCAGCAAAAAACCCCCGACAGGGCGGAACACAGATACGCAGTATTTT
TRBJ1-6	.	TRBV12-5	CASGPGQSGNSPLHF	TGTGCTAGTGGTCCCGGACAATCCGGTAATTCACCCCTCCACTTT
TRBJ2-1	.	TRBV18	CASSPPGSYNEQFF	TGTGCCAGCTCACCACCCGGGTCTTACAATGAGCAGTTCTTC
TRBJ2-3	.	TRBV9	CASSESGGYSGDTQYF	TGTGCCAGCAGCGAATCCGGGGGATACTCTGGAGATACGCAGTATTTT
TRBJ1-6	TRBD1	TRBV7-6	CASSLVTGNSPLHF	TGTGCCAGCAGCTTAGTGACAGGGAATTCACCCCTCCACTTT
TRBJ2-7	.	TRBV7-7	CASSLDRSYEQYF	TGTGCCAGCAGCTTAGACAGATCCTACGAGCAGTACTTC
TRBJ1-6	.	TRBV5-1	CASSLSNSPLHF	TGCGCCAGCAGCTTGTCAAATTCACCCCTCCACTTT
TRBJ1-1	TRBD1	TRBV30	CAWSLDRGLFAFF	TGTGCCTGGAGTCTGGACAGGGGGCTTTTCGCTTTCTTT
TRBJ1-1	.	TRBV5-6	CASSAWTATDMNTEAFF	TGTGCCAGCAGCGCATGGACAGCGACAGACATGAACACTGAAGCTTTCTTT
TRBJ1-1	.	TRBV6-5	CASSYLTSVEAFF	TGTGCCAGCAGCTACCTGACATCGGTCGAAGCTTTCTTT
TRBJ2-2	.	TRBV5-6	CASSLYGNTGELFF	TGTGCCAGCAGCTTGTACGGGAACACCGGGGAGCTGTTTTTT
TRBJ2-1	TRBD2	TRBV5-1	CASNLAGVDGQFF	TGCGCCAGCAACTTAGCGGGGGTTGATGGGCAGTTCTTC
TRBJ2-4	TRBD2	TRBV7-9	CASSSSGRAGNIQYF	TGTGCCAGCAGCTCTAGCGGGAGGGCCGGGAACATTCAGTACTTC
TRBJ2-1	TRBD2	TRBV5-1	CASSLAGLAGETLDENEQFF	TGCGCCAGCAGCTTGGCGGGACTAGCGGGGGAGACCCTAGACGAGAATGAGCAGTTCTTC
TRBJ2-7	TRBD2	TRBV12-5	CASGFPAGGIYEQYF	TGTGCTAGTGGTTTCCCCGCGGGGGGCATATACGAGCAGTACTTC
TRBJ2-6	.	TRBV29-1	CSVEPTDTDRANVLTF	TGCAGCGTTGAGCCGACGGACACGGACCGGGCCAACGTCCTGACTTTC
TRBJ2-2	TRBD2	TRBV10-3	CAISESREGTGELFF	TGTGCCATCAGTGAGTCAAGGGAGGGGACCGGGGAGCTGTTTTTT
TRBJ1-5	TRBD1	TRBV6-6	CASSYSDRGQAGQHF	TGTGCCAGCAGTTACTCGGACAGGGGCCAAGCCGGTCAGCATTTT
TRBJ1-2	TRBD1	TRBV5-1	CASSLTGGQGYTF	TGCGCCAGCAGCTTGACAGGGGGCCAAGGCTACACCTTC
TRBJ2-7	.	TRBV9	CASSVAGAGAAYEQYF	TGTGCCAGCAGCGTAGCTGGGGCAGGGGCGGCCTACGAGCAGTACTTC
TRBJ2-1	TRBD1	TRBV19	CASSTQGTGINNEQFF	TGTGCCAGTAGTACTCAGGGGACAGGAATAAACAATGAGCAGTTCTTC
TRBJ2-3	.	TRBV5-1	CASSSGPGTDTQYF	TGCGCCAGCAGCTCAGGGCCCGGAACAGATACGCAGTATTTT
TRBJ2-5	TRBD1	TRBV5-1	CASSRTGQETQYF	TGCGCCAGCAGCCGGACAGGACAAGAGACCCAGTACTTC
TRBJ1-1	TRBD1	TRBV2	CASSLDRGTEAFF	TGTGCCAGCAGCCTCGACAGGGGCACTGAAGCTTTCTTT
TRBJ1-1	.	TRBV7-9	CASSPPSRANTEAFF	TGTGCCAGCAGCCCACCCTCCAGGGCGAACACTGAAGCTTTCTTT
TRBJ2-3	TRBD1	TRBV28	CASSLGTGSDTQYF	TGTGCCAGCAGTTTGGGGACAGGGTCAGATACGCAGTATTTT
TRBJ2-1	TRBD2	TRBV30	CAWSVRGEGEQFF	TGTGCCTGGAGTGTCCGGGGGGAGGGTGAGCAGTTCTTC
TRBJ2-7	TRBD1	TRBV7-9	CASSPGGTRSSEQYF	TGTGCCAGCAGCCCAGGGGGCACACGATCGTCCGAGCAGTACTTC
TRBJ2-2	TRBD2	TRBV11-2	CASSLDRSGRITGELFF	TGTGCCAGCAGCTTAGATCGAAGCGGGAGGATCACCGGGGAGCTGTTTTTT
TRBJ1-2	TRBD1	TRBV14	CASSPYTRDRGYGYTF	TGTGCCAGCAGCCCCTATACCCGGGACAGGGGCTATGGCTACACCTTC
TRBJ2-2	.	TRBV10-3	CAISELAVNTGELFF	TGTGCCATCAGTGAGCTAGCCGTGAACACCGGGGAGCTGTTTTTT
TRBJ2-5	.	TRBV5-5	CASSLGQIQETQYF	TGTGCCAGCAGCTTGGGGCAGATCCAAGAGACCCAGTACTTC
TRBJ2-1	TRBD2	TRBV6-6	CASGGGQWDEQFF	TGTGCCAGCGGGGGAGGGCAGTGGGATGAGCAGTTCTTC
TRBJ1-2	.	TRBV10-3	CAISVRTGDNYGYTF	TGTGCCATCAGTGTTAGGACTGGCGATAACTATGGCTACACCTTC
TRBJ1-5	.	TRBV7-9	CASSLVGADQPQHF	TGTGCCAGCAGCTTAGTAGGGGCGGATCAGCCCCAGCATTTT
TRBJ2-5	.	TRBV2	CASSEVRLKETQYF	TGTGCCAGCAGTGAAGTACGACTAAAAGAGACCCAGTACTTC
TRBJ1-1	.	TRBV7-3	CASSLNGNTEAFF	TGTGCCAGCAGCTTGAACGGGAACACTGAAGCTTTCTTT
TRBJ1-1	TRBD1	TRBV12-5	CASGSGQGAGEAFF	TGTGCTAGTGGTTCGGGACAGGGGGCAGGGGAAGCTTTCTTT
TRBJ2-3	.	TRBV7-9	CASSLGGTDTQYF	TGTGCCAGCAGCTTAGGAGGGACAGATACGCAGTATTTT